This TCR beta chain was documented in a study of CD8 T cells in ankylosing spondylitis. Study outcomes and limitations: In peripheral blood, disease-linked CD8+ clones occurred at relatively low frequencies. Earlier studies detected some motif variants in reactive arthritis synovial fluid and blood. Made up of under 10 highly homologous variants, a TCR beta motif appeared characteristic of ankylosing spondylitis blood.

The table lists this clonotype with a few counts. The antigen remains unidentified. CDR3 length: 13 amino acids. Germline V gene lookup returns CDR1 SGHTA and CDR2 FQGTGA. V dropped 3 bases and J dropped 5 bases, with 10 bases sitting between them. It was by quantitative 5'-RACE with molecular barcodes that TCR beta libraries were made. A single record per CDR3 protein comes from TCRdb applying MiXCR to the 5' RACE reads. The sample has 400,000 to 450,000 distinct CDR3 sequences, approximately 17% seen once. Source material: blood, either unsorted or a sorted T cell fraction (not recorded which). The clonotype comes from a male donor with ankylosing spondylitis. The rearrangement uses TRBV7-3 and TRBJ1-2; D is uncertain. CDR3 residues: CASSFPDGYGYTF. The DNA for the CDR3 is TGTGCCAGCAGCTTCCCTGACGGGTATGGCTACACCTTC.